The clone carrying this T cell receptor (beta chain) was recorded at least ten times. Its specificity is unknown. This sample is drawn from a study of early T cells in non-severe SARS-CoV-2 infection. Study information: Unsorted whole-blood RNA was sequenced in bulk, leaving chains unpaired. The study's findings and limits: Database matching using VDJdb favored anti-spike CD8 responses, with private and CD4 specificities left missing.

V was clipped by 4 bases and J by 3 bases; unmatched bases: 8. The CDR3 loop spans 15 amino acids. The germline V gene has CDR1 SGHDT and CDR2 YYEEEE. Molecules of cDNA were individually given unique molecular identifiers that were attached to them. TCRdb passed the 5' RACE reads through MiXCR, listing each CDR3 protein once. Here the sample spans tens of thousands of distinct CDR3 sequences, approximately 10% being singletons. J is TRBJ2-7 and V is TRBV5-6, with 9 bases lining up with TRBD1. The TCR was taken from an adult who was a healthcare worker with PCR-confirmed SARS-CoV-2 infection or an uninfected control (not recorded which). The sample here was whole blood, taken at baseline. As DNA, the CDR3 is TGTGCCAGCAGCCGTCCACGGACAGGGGTCTACGAGCAGTACTTC. Amino acids: CASSRPRTGVYEQYF.